This T cell receptor (beta chain) was obtained from a study of shared clonotypes between healthy human individuals. Assay runs were performed at deep level. Profiling relied on immunoSEQ multiplex PCR, and the TCRdb table lists in-frame clones only, not all of them. The repertoire holds roughly 2 million clones, with 90% to 96% as singletons. V was shortened by 0 bases and J by 5 bases, with 12 bases between the two germline ends. CDR3 size: 14 residues. Germline CDR1 SGHRS, CDR2 YFSETQ. The rearrangement joins TRBV5-1 to TRBJ2-7; TRBD1 might be the D (5 bases). This receptor was identified in a man in his late teens or twenties in good health. Sequenced input: naive CD4+ T cells sorted from blood. Subset: CD45RA+ positively selected. This CDR3 reads CASSLGREFHEQYF. The CDR3 DNA reads as TGCGCCAGCAGCTTGGGCAGGGAATTCCACGAGCAGTACTTC. The full variable domain, with the rest looked up from reference TRBV5-1 and TRBJ2-7, is KAGVTQTPRYLIKTRGQQVTLSCSPISGHRSVSWYQQTPGQGLQFLFEYFSETQRNKGNFPGRFSGRQFSNSRSEMNVSTLELGDSALYLCASSLGREFHEQYFGPGTRLTVT.